The text below deals with one TCR beta chain. What it binds is not known. The time point denotes: cycle 4 day 1 (C4D1), after five to seven weeks of nivolumab. All patients experienced relapse after autologous stem cell transplantation, and brentuximab vedotin exposure was variable. The authors purified CD4+ T cells from thawed PBMCs by magnetic negative selection. When best responses were assessed, they were complete response, partial response or progressive disease. Data came from immunoSEQ multiplex PCR; TCRdb stores just in-frame clones and leaves some out. This sample has some 30,000 clones, with about 86% found just once. The CDR3 extends over 15 amino acids. Germline assignment: CDR1 LNHDA and CDR2 SQIVND (reference sequence). The data belong to a study of PD-1 blockade in classical Hodgkin lymphoma. General study results and limits: Whoever responded completely had baseline diversity much like that seen in newly diagnosed patients. Significantly greater TCR diversity emerged by C4D1 in CD4+ cells but not CD8+ cells.

This chain connects TRBV19 to TRBJ2-2; D is perhaps TRBD1 or TRBD2 (5 bases each). The TCR comes from a human donor with classical Hodgkin lymphoma. This sample comprised CD4+ T cells from blood, obtained before the fourth cycle of nivolumab. The DNA for the CDR3 is TGTGCTTCCCGACTCGGGACCCTGAGAGAGGGGGAGCTGTTTTTT. Residues: CASRLGTLREGELFF.